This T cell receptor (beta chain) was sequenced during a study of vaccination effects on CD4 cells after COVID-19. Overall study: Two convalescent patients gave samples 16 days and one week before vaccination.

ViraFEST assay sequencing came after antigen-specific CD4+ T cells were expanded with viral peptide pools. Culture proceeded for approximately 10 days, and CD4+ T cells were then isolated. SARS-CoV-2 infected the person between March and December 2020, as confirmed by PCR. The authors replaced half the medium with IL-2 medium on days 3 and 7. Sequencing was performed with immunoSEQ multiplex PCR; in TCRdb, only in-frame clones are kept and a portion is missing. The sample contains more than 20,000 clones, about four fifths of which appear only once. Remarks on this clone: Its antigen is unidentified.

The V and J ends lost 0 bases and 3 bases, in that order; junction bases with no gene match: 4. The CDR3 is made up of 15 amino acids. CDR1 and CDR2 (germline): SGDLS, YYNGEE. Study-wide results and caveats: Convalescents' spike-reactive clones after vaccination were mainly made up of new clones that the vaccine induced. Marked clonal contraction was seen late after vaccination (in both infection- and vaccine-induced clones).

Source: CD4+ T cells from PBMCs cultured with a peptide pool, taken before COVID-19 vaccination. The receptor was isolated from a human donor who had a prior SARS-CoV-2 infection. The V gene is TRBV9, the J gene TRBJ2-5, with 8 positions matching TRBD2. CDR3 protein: CASSVEGTSEETQYF. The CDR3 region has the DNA TGTGCCAGCAGCGTAGAAGGGACTAGTGAAGAGACCCAGTACTTC.